This T cell receptor beta chain is drawn from a study of blood T cells in healthy people across ages. V lost 8 bases, J lost 11 bases, and 18 bases lay in between. In germline, CDR1 is MNHNY, CDR2 SVGAGI (reference sequence). CDR3 length equals 12 residues. Primed by a sample-barcoded 5' primer and a J-beta primer mix, a second PCR proceeded for about 6 to 12 cycles. Each cDNA molecule was tagged by a template-switch adaptor with 12 random nucleotides. Each of the samples gave a minimum of 2.5 million paired-end reads that contained CDR3. TCRdb re-derived calls from the 5' RACE reads in MiXCR, one entry per CDR3 protein. The sample carries around 1,600,000 distinct CDR3 sequences, about 42% recorded once.

The chain is built from TRBV6-6 and TRBJ2-5; no definite D call. The sequencing sample was made of blood. This TCR derives from a woman aged 18-30 years in good health. CDR3 in amino acids: CASAHAVGEQYF. CDR3 bases: TGTGCCAGCGCCCACGCAGTCGGTGAGCAGTACTTC.